This T cell receptor beta chain was obtained from a study of blood T cell repertoires in COVID-19. Study details: PBMCs, B-cell-depleted T cells, or T cells provided the cDNA or gDNA that made up the material.

Germline loops: CDR1 SGHDT, CDR2 YYEEEE. The CDR3 length is 15 residues. Losses at the gene ends were 4 bases for V and 6 bases for J; bases not matched to a gene: 9. Some clones are missing from TCRdb's copy, which holds only in-frame ones; the method was immunoSEQ multiplex PCR. The profile shows approximately 170,000 clones, more than 80% of them singletons. Material: PBMCs or T cells enriched from blood (not recorded which). The sequence derives from a man aged 50 or older who had recovered from COVID-19. The gene calls are TRBV5-6 and TRBJ1-5, with 8 bases fitting TRBD1. The CDR3 nucleotides read TGTGCCAGCAGCCGAAAATCGACAGGGGCTCAGCCCCAGCATTTT. Translation: CASSRKSTGAQPQHF.